The present entry profiles one TCR beta chain with its context. Methods used by the authors: The authors estimated nucleated cell counts from reference gene primer amplification. Profiled with immunoSEQ multiplex PCR; TCRdb holds only in-frame clones, not every one. V and J calls and clone size are copied from that table; D and trimming were computed from the DNA. The sample holds some 97,000 clones, roughly 87% seen once. The data were obtained in a study of blood T cell repertoires in COVID-19. Background on the study: The study drew acute and convalescent COVID-19 samples from the United States, Italy and Spain. PBMCs, B-cell-depleted T cells, or T cells provided the cDNA or gDNA that made up the material.

This CDR3 is built from 15 residues. Per germline, CDR1 LGHNA and CDR2 YSLEER. J lost 7 bases, V lost 1 base, and 10 bases had no gene match. The chain couples TRBV4-3 to TRBJ2-7, with 7 bases identical to TRBD1. Source material: peripheral blood. The sequence derives from a man aged 25-40 years in a cohort sampled during active COVID-19. Written as DNA, the CDR3 is TGCGCCAGCAGCCAAGGGGACAGCGGCCAGAGGGAGCAGTACTTC. It specifies CASSQGDSGQREQYF.